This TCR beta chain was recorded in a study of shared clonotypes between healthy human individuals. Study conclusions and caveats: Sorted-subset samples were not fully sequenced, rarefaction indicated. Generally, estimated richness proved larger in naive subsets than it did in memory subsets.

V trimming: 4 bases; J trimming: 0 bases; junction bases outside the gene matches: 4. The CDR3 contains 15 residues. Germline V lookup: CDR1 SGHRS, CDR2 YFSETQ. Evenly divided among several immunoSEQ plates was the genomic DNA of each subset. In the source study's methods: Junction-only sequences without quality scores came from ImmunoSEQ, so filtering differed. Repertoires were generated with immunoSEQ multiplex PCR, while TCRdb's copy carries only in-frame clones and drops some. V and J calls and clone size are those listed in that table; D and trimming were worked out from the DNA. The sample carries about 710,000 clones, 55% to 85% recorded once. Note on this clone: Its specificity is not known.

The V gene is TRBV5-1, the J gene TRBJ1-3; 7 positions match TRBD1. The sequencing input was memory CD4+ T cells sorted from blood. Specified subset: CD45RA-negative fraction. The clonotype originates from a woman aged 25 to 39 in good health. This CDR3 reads CASSGGQPSGNTIYF. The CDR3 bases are TGCGCCAGCAGCGGGGGACAGCCCTCTGGAAACACCATATATTTT.